This T cell receptor (beta chain) comes out of a study of shared T cell receptors in the human thymus. Measured with immunoSEQ multiplex PCR; TCRdb has only the in-frame clones, and not every one. The table includes hundreds of thousands of clones, 78% detected once. CDR1 and CDR2 (germline): SGHRS, YFSETQ. This CDR3 has 15 amino acids. The V segment lost 3 bases and the J segment 6 bases; nucleotides outside the gene matches: 7. These data also featured in a second study, about human thymus T cells. From that study: Thymic tissue was derived from resections collected during corrective heart surgery. Related research described thymic repertoires that were highly overlapping among unrelated individuals.

The receptor was derived from a boy under two years old with a congenital heart defect. This chain links TRBV5-1 with TRBJ2-3; 10 bases are a match to TRBD2. Source material: thymocytes. CDR3: CASSSPGLARDTQYF. Written as DNA, the CDR3 is TGCGCCAGCAGCTCGCCGGGACTAGCGAGGGATACGCAGTATTTT.